The T cell receptor beta chain under discussion was sequenced for a study of blood T cells in healthy people across ages. This clonotype came up a few times. The CDR3 spans 14 residues. CDR1 is SGHTA and CDR2 is FQGNSA in the germline V gene. V was trimmed by 4 bases and J by 5 bases, leaving 14 bases between them. Isolation recovered at least 6.5 million PBMCs from every sample. No fewer than 5 micrograms of total RNA were isolated from every sample. PCR was performed a second time for roughly 7 to 12 cycles using a sample-barcoded 5' primer and a J-beta primer mix. TCRdb reprocessed the 5' RACE reads via MiXCR and lists one record per CDR3 protein. The table has 1 million or so distinct CDR3 sequences, approximately 25% seen once; the top ten hold 0.75%. These data also featured in a second study, about T cells of mothers and their children. Turning to that study: Input to cDNA synthesis comprised all extracted RNA, at a ratio of around 1.6 ug per 15 ul. Related and unrelated pairs show TCR recombination output that thymic selection shapes similarly.

Sequences were obtained from blood. The source of this sequence is a girl aged 2 to 10 in good health. The gene calls are TRBV7-2 and TRBJ1-1, with a weak D call TRBD1 (6 bases). For the CDR3, the DNA is TGTGCCAGCAGCTCACAGGGTGTATTGACTGAAGCTTTCTTT. This sequence encodes CASSSQGVLTEAFF. Drawing the rest from reference TRBV7-2 and TRBJ1-1, the complete variable domain is GAGVSQSPSNKVTEKGKDVELRCDPISGHTALYWYRQSLGQGLEFLIYFQGNSAPDKSGLPSDRFSAERTGGSVSTLTIQRTQQEDSAVYLCASSSQGVLTEAFFGQGTRLTVV.